Each of the 21 T cell receptor beta chains below was sequenced from the same sample in a study of cytomegalovirus exposure and HLA in healthy donors. Use of 60 Vbeta and 13 Jbeta primers characterized the PCR. TCRdb's copy holds only in-frame clones and misses some; the assay was immunoSEQ multiplex PCR. The profile covers 250,000 or so clones, with roughly 91% appearing a single time and roughly 1.5% taken by the ten largest. The sequencing sample was made of PBMCs. The receptors shown here come from a girl aged 2-10 years in good health and CMV-seronegative.

The chain links TRBV19 to TRBJ1-3, with unresolved D. Deletions cut 4 bases from V and 3 bases from J, with 16 bases between. CDR1 LNHDA and CDR2 SQIVND come from the germline V gene (reference sequence). There are 16 residues in the CDR3. This CDR3 reads CASSTKHGSGGNTIYF. CDR3 in DNA: TGTGCCAGTAGTACAAAACACGGATCGGGTGGAAACACCATATATTTT.

The V and J genes are TRBV30 and TRBJ1-6; 8 bases map to TRBD1. This CDR3 has 14 residues. CDR1 and CDR2 (germline): GTSNPN, SVGIG (reference sequence). V lost 1 base, J lost 10 bases, and 6 bases stayed unmatched. CDR3 residues: CAWSGRTGRSPLHF. The CDR3, as DNA: TGTGCCTGGAGTGGCAGGACAGGGAGATCACCCCTCCACTTT.

As to this clone: In the same sample, other DNA sequences code for this CDR3. CDR3 coding DNA: TGCGCCAGCAGCCCAGGACTAGCGGGGGGCAATGAGCAGTTCTTC. Translation: CASSPGLAGGNEQFF. This rearrangement joins TRBV5-1 to TRBJ2-1, with 14 positions matching TRBD2. CDR1 and CDR2 (germline): SGHRS, YFSETQ. The CDR3 runs to 15 residues. With V trimmed by 4 bases and J by 6 bases, 3 bases remained unmatched.

This clone appeared a single time. The chain joins TRBV11-2 to TRBJ2-3, with D possibly TRBD1 on 8 matching bases. Germline V CDR1 and CDR2: SGHAT, FQNNGV. V was shortened by 6 bases and J by 6 bases, with 13 bases between the two germline ends. The CDR3 covers 13 residues. The CDR3 nucleotides read TGTGCCAGCAGGACAGGGGAGGGGGATACGCAGTATTTT. It is translated as CASRTGEGDTQYF.

This chain's CDR3 is CSVGHRLGDEQYF. Here the CDR3 DNA reads TGCAGCGTTGGCCATAGACTAGGCGACGAGCAGTACTTC. This chain links TRBV29-1 with TRBJ2-7, with a possible D match to TRBD2 (6 bases). The ends were cut back, 4 bases at V and 5 bases at J, with 15 bases in the middle. In germline, CDR1 is SQVTM, CDR2 ANQGSEA. This CDR3 has 13 amino acids.

The V gene is TRBV27, the J gene TRBJ2-7; 8 nucleotides align to TRBD2. CDR1 and CDR2 (germline): MNHEY, SMNVEV (reference sequence). The V gene end was trimmed by 2 bases and the J gene end by 3 bases; junction bases not matched to a gene: 6. The CDR3 covers 15 residues. In DNA, the CDR3 is TGTGCCAGCAGTTTAGTAGCGGGAATAGACTACGAGCAGTACTTC. This codes for CASSLVAGIDYEQYF.

V and J are TRBV2 and TRBJ2-1; the D is unclear. Germline V gives CDR1 SNHLY, CDR2 FYNNEI. The CDR3 has 11 amino acids. The CDR3 DNA is TGTGCTGAACAGAATAACAATGAGCAGTTCTTC. Translated, it gives CAEQNNNEQFF.

This clone showed up just once. One end of the junction does not line up with germline, which may come from a read error. The chain couples TRBV4-1 to TRBJ2-7, with a weak D call TRBD2 (5 bases). The CDR3 is 14 residues long. CDR1 and CDR2 from the germline V gene are MGHRA and YSYEKL. In DNA, the CDR3 is TGCGCCCGCAGCCAACCAGAGGGAACCTACGAGCAGTACTTC. Encoded protein: CARSQPEGTYEQYF.

CDR3 coding DNA: TGTGCCAGCAGTAGCGGGACAGGGAACGAGCAGTACTTC. This codes for CASSSGTGNEQYF. This chain connects TRBV6-1 to TRBJ2-7, with 9 nucleotides matching TRBD1. Looked up from germline, CDR1 is MNHNS and CDR2 is SASEGT. Trimming at V came to 5 bases and at J to 5 bases, leaving 4 bases not matched to a gene. The CDR3 sequence is 13 residues long.

The chain couples TRBV5-1 to TRBJ2-5; no definite D call. CDR3 length: 11 amino acids. Between the trimmed V and J ends, which lost 7 bases and 0 bases, there was a span of 4 bases. Germline V gene lookup returns CDR1 SGHRS and CDR2 YFSETQ. CDR3 sequence (DNA): TGCGCCAGCCTGTACCAAGAGACCCAGTACTTC. Translated, it gives CASLYQETQYF. Supplemented by reference TRBV5-1 and TRBJ2-5, the full variable domain reads KAGVTQTPRYLIKTRGQQVTLSCSPISGHRSVSWYQQTPGQGLQFLFEYFSETQRNKGNFPGRFSGRQFSNSRSEMNVSTLELGDSALYLCASLYQETQYFGPGTRLLVL.

The CDR3 DNA is TGTGCCAGCAGCCAAGAGCGCCTAGCGGTCCAAGAGACCCAGTACTTC. Its protein is CASSQERLAVQETQYF. The chain combines TRBV4-2 with TRBJ2-5; TRBD2 agrees at 7 bases. The CDR3 length is 16 residues. CDR1 is LGHNA, CDR2 YNFKEQ, per germline. The trim removed 0 bases at V and 1 base at J, leaving 5 bases unmatched.

The chain recombines TRBV6-5 with TRBJ2-3; 13 bases align to TRBD2. Per germline, CDR1 MNHEY and CDR2 SVGAGI. The trim removed 6 bases at V and 3 bases at J, leaving 3 bases unmatched. The CDR3 is 15 amino acids. In nucleotides, the CDR3 is TGTGCCAGCAGGATGGGACTAGCGGGGACAGATACGCAGTATTTT. This gives the protein CASRMGLAGTDTQYF.

This chain uses TRBV5-6 with TRBJ2-2, with 11 bases lining up with TRBD1. V trimming: 1 base; J trimming: 9 bases; junction bases outside the gene matches: 8. Germline CDR1 is SGHDT and CDR2 is YYEEEE. This CDR3 has 16 residues. The CDR3 loop reads CASSLQKGQGGRELFF. The CDR3 DNA reads TGTGCCAGCAGCTTGCAGAAGGGACAGGGGGGCCGGGAGCTGTTTTTT.

The chain is built from TRBV5-1 and TRBJ2-7; TRBD2 aligns across 10 bases. The CDR3 runs 17 residues. After removal of 0 bases from V and 0 bases from J, the junction contained 6 bases not matched to a gene. Germline assignment: CDR1 SGHRS and CDR2 YFSETQ. CDR3 loop: CASSLALSSGSSYEQYF. The CDR3 bases are TGCGCCAGCAGCTTGGCTTTATCTAGCGGGAGCTCCTACGAGCAGTACTTC.

The rearrangement uses TRBV27 and TRBJ2-4; 8 bases map to TRBD2. This CDR3 comprises 16 residues. Germline values: CDR1 MNHEY, CDR2 SMNVEV (reference sequence). The ends lost 4 bases at V and 3 bases at J; junction bases unmatched: 8. The CDR3: CASSYGGGVGKNIQYF. DNA of the CDR3: TGTGCCAGCAGTTACGGGGGGGGAGTAGGCAAAAACATTCAGTACTTC.

The chain carries TRBV12-5 and TRBJ2-5; 11 bases match TRBD2. Judging by the DNA end, TRBJ2-7 fits better; the J call may be wrong. This CDR3 region has 19 residues. Germline lookup yields CDR1 LGHNT and CDR2 FRNRAP. The CDR3 region is CASGLVRFGSGRARTEQYF. CDR3 DNA: TGTGCTAGTGGTTTGGTAAGGTTTGGTAGCGGGAGGGCGCGAACCGAGCAGTACTTC.

This clone has only a few counts. The genes are TRBV5-1 and TRBJ2-7, with D tentatively TRBD1 (6 bases). This CDR3 comprises 14 residues. Germline CDR1 is SGHRS and CDR2 is YFSETQ. V was pared by 4 bases and J by 4 bases, with 15 bases between. The CDR3 loop is CASSPQGYHYEQYF. For the CDR3, the DNA is TGCGCCAGCAGCCCACAGGGATATCATTACGAGCAGTACTTC.

This clone was seen a single time. The J gene is TRBJ2-1, the V gene TRBV19; D remains unclear. V lost 6 bases, J lost 8 bases, and 17 bases lay in between. CDR1 is LNHDA, CDR2 SQIVND, per germline (reference sequence). CDR3 size: 14 residues. CDR3: CASSVILVFDEQFF. CDR3 bases: TGTGCCAGTAGCGTAATTCTCGTGTTTGATGAGCAGTTCTTC.

This chain links TRBV28 with TRBJ1-3, with D hard to call. Per the germline V gene, CDR1 is MDHEN and CDR2 is SYDVKM. This CDR3 contains 13 residues. V was clipped by 3 bases and J by 3 bases, with 6 bases between them. The CDR3 loop is CASSLNSGNTIYF. The CDR3 nucleotides read TGTGCCAGCAGTTTGAACAGTGGAAACACCATATATTTT. Together with reference TRBV28 and TRBJ1-3, the CDR3 gives the full variable domain: DVKVTQSSRYLVKRTGEKVFLECVQDMDHENMFWYRQDPGLGLRLIYFSYDVKMKEKGDIPEGYSVSREKKERFSLILESASTNQTSMYLCASSLNSGNTIYFGEGSWLTVV.

The chain employs TRBV5-1 and TRBJ1-5; no firm D call. The germline gives CDR1 SGHRS, CDR2 YFSETQ. CDR3 length: 18 amino acids. The ends were cut back, 3 bases at V and 3 bases at J, with 22 bases in the middle. CDR3 bases: TGCGCCAGCAGCTCTTTTCGGGTCCTACGCGGGCCCAATCAGCCCCAGCATTTT. It codes for CASSSFRVLRGPNQPQHF.

The rearrangement uses TRBV2 and TRBJ2-5, with D possibly matching TRBD2 (6 bases). With 6 bases removed from V and 10 bases from J, the gap between germline ends came to 18 bases. Germline lookup yields CDR1 SNHLY and CDR2 FYNNEI. The length of the CDR3 is 13 residues. Here the CDR3 reads CASRTQEGLGQYF. DNA of the CDR3: TGTGCCAGCAGGACCCAGGAGGGGCTAGGCCAGTACTTC.